This TCR beta chain was retrieved from a study of neurological immune-mediated disorders. V was clipped by 6 bases and J by 4 bases; unmatched bases: 9. The CDR3 loop spans 15 amino acids. Germline V CDR1 and CDR2: SGHRS, YFSETQ. This clonotype was found many times. Time point noted: technical triplicate 3. From the 5' RACE reads, TCRdb called clonotypes with MiXCR, one entry per CDR3 protein. The sample includes some 47,000 distinct CDR3 sequences, about a fifth seen only once; the top ten take almost 4.5%. The sequence came from a man aged 60 to 75 with HTLV-1-associated myelopathy (HAM/TSP). The rearrangement uses TRBV5-1 and TRBJ2-2; TRBD2 matches at 7 bases. The sequencing input was PBMCs. The CDR3 DNA reads TGCGCCAGCATCCCCGGGGCTAGCGGCACCGGGGAGCTGTTTTTT. The encoded protein is CASIPGASGTGELFF.